Listed below are T cell receptor beta chains from one sample, sequenced in a study of cytomegalovirus exposure and HLA in healthy donors. Only in-frame clones appear in the TCRdb table, and some are missing; sequencing was by immunoSEQ multiplex PCR. Seen here are 90,000 to 120,000 clones, roughly 82% observed once, and the top ten hold roughly 2.6%. The sequencing input was PBMCs. The receptors come from a man aged 30-40 years in good health and CMV-seropositive. Each CDR3 is given with its conserved first and last residue. The order of the fields is J gene, D gene, clone size, V gene, CDR3 protein, CDR3 DNA. D genes are given only for firm matches. The size entry is marked missing in some rows and otherwise reads once, few, many or a size class.

j_gene: TRBJ1-5; d_gene: .; abundance: .; v_gene: TRBV2; CDR3aa: CASSNRIGGDNQPQHF; CDR3nt: TGTGCCAGCAGTAATCGTATTGGAGGTGACAATCAGCCCCAGCATTTT
j_gene: TRBJ1-3; d_gene: .; abundance: .; v_gene: TRBV5-1; CDR3aa: CASSLRFGGAFSGNTIYF; CDR3nt: TGCGCCAGCAGCTTGAGGTTCGGGGGGGCGTTTTCTGGAAACACCATATATTTT
j_gene: TRBJ1-2; d_gene: TRBD1; abundance: once; v_gene: TRBV30; CDR3aa: CASAQGASGYTF; CDR3nt: TGTGCCTCCGCCCAGGGGGCGAGCGGCTACACCTTC
j_gene: TRBJ2-7; d_gene: .; abundance: .; v_gene: TRBV5-1; CDR3aa: CASSLARGNHEQYF; CDR3nt: TGCGCCAGCAGCTTGGCCCGGGGGAACCACGAGCAGTACTTC
j_gene: TRBJ2-6; d_gene: .; abundance: .; v_gene: TRBV6-5; CDR3aa: CASSPQTGANVLTF; CDR3nt: TGTGCCAGCAGTCCACAAACTGGGGCCAACGTCCTGACTTTC
j_gene: TRBJ2-5; d_gene: .; abundance: .; v_gene: TRBV10-3; CDR3aa: CAISVQEQETQYF; CDR3nt: TGTGCCATCAGTGTACAGGAACAAGAGACCCAGTACTTC
j_gene: TRBJ2-2; d_gene: .; abundance: once; v_gene: TRBV7-9; CDR3aa: CASSLIAETGELFF; CDR3nt: TGTGCCAGCAGCTTAATCGCCGAGACCGGGGAGCTGTTTTTT
j_gene: TRBJ2-7; d_gene: .; abundance: .; v_gene: TRBV5-4; CDR3aa: CASSLARGQGNYEQYF; CDR3nt: TGTGCCAGCAGCTTGGCCAGGGGCCAGGGGAACTACGAGCAGTACTTC
j_gene: TRBJ1-2; d_gene: .; abundance: .; v_gene: TRBV11-1; CDR3aa: CASSPLYGYTF; CDR3nt: TGTGCCAGCAGCCCTTTATATGGCTACACCTTC
j_gene: TRBJ1-4; d_gene: .; abundance: .; v_gene: TRBV18; CDR3aa: CASSGGASHNEKLFF; CDR3nt: TGTGCCAGCTCAGGCGGGGCATCGCATAATGAAAAACTGTTTTTT
j_gene: TRBJ1-2; d_gene: TRBD1; abundance: .; v_gene: TRBV6-4; CDR3aa: CASSGQGIGGYTF; CDR3nt: TGTGCCAGCAGCGGACAGGGCATAGGTGGCTACACCTTC
j_gene: TRBJ2-7; d_gene: .; abundance: .; v_gene: TRBV18; CDR3aa: CASSPGRGKAYEQYF; CDR3nt: TGTGCCAGCTCACCCGGGAGAGGGAAAGCTTACGAGCAGTACTTC
j_gene: TRBJ1-1; d_gene: .; abundance: .; v_gene: TRBV19; CDR3aa: CASSPQGPSEAFF; CDR3nt: TGTGCCAGTAGTCCACAGGGTCCCAGTGAAGCTTTCTTT
j_gene: TRBJ1-1; d_gene: .; abundance: .; v_gene: TRBV5-1; CDR3aa: CASSQGMNTEAFF; CDR3nt: TGCGCCAGCAGCCAGGGGATGAACACTGAAGCTTTCTTT
j_gene: TRBJ1-1; d_gene: TRBD1; abundance: once; v_gene: TRBV7-9; CDR3aa: CASSSRQGGTEAFF; CDR3nt: TGTGCCAGCAGCTCGCGACAGGGGGGGACTGAAGCTTTCTTT
j_gene: TRBJ2-5; d_gene: TRBD1; abundance: .; v_gene: TRBV7-7; CDR3aa: CASSSPTGGGETQYF; CDR3nt: TGTGCTAGCAGCTCTCCGACAGGGGGCGGAGAGACCCAGTACTTC
j_gene: TRBJ1-6; d_gene: TRBD1; abundance: .; v_gene: TRBV11-2; CDR3aa: CASSPDRGYGPSPLHF; CDR3nt: TGTGCCAGCAGCCCAGACAGGGGTTACGGACCTTCACCCCTCCACTTT
j_gene: TRBJ2-2; d_gene: .; abundance: .; v_gene: TRBV9; CDR3aa: CASSVPGGTNTGELFF; CDR3nt: TGTGCCAGCAGCGTGCCCGGGGGAACGAACACCGGGGAGCTGTTTTTT
j_gene: TRBJ2-2; d_gene: TRBD1; abundance: .; v_gene: TRBV6-5; CDR3aa: CASSYGTGLAGELFF; CDR3nt: TGTGCCAGCAGTTACGGGACAGGGTTAGCCGGGGAGCTGTTTTTT
j_gene: TRBJ2-5; d_gene: TRBD1; abundance: .; v_gene: TRBV11-2; CDR3aa: CASRAPGQGARETQYF; CDR3nt: TGTGCCAGCAGAGCCCCAGGACAGGGGGCCCGAGAGACCCAGTACTTC
j_gene: TRBJ1-5; d_gene: TRBD1; abundance: .; v_gene: TRBV4-1; CDR3aa: CASSRGQGALQPQHF; CDR3nt: TGCGCCAGCAGCCGGGGACAGGGGGCTCTTCAGCCCCAGCATTTT
j_gene: TRBJ1-2; d_gene: .; abundance: .; v_gene: TRBV2; CDR3aa: CASEHVEGYTF; CDR3nt: TGTGCCAGCGAGCATGTAGAGGGCTACACCTTC
j_gene: TRBJ1-2; d_gene: TRBD1; abundance: .; v_gene: TRBV12-5; CDR3aa: CASGLRDRIYGYTF; CDR3nt: TGTGCTAGTGGTCTCCGGGACAGGATCTATGGCTACACCTTC
j_gene: TRBJ1-1; d_gene: .; abundance: .; v_gene: TRBV7-9; CDR3aa: CASSLGAGLTEAFF; CDR3nt: TGTGCCAGCAGCTTAGGAGCAGGGCTCACTGAAGCTTTCTTT
j_gene: TRBJ2-7; d_gene: .; abundance: .; v_gene: TRBV30; CDR3aa: CAWSVWGDEQYF; CDR3nt: TGTGCCTGGAGTGTATGGGGAGACGAGCAGTACTTC
j_gene: TRBJ2-3; d_gene: .; abundance: .; v_gene: TRBV7-3; CDR3aa: CASSPTGGTDTQYF; CDR3nt: TGTGCCAGCAGCCCCACCGGGGGCACAGATACGCAGTATTTT
j_gene: TRBJ2-1; d_gene: TRBD2; abundance: .; v_gene: TRBV14; CDR3aa: CASSLLGRGAYNEQFF; CDR3nt: TGTGCCAGCAGCCTTCTCGGGCGGGGGGCATACAATGAGCAGTTCTTC
j_gene: TRBJ2-3; d_gene: TRBD2; abundance: .; v_gene: TRBV29-1; CDR3aa: CSVQELAGTTSTDTQYF; CDR3nt: TGCAGCGTCCAAGAGTTAGCGGGGACCACTAGCACAGATACGCAGTATTTT